Presented here are 25 T cell receptor beta chains from one specimen sequenced in a study of patients and donors after allogeneic stem cell transplantation. TCRdb called the RT-PCR reads again in MiXCR, with one record for every CDR3 protein. The sample shows 200,000 to 250,000 distinct CDR3 sequences, 35% to 45% of them seen only once. The specimen sequenced was blood, either unsorted or a sorted T cell fraction (not recorded which). The receptors were sampled from a human donor who was either an allogeneic HSCT recipient or a stem cell or donor lymphocyte infusion donor (not recorded which). It is not recorded whose cells these are; they may come from a transplant donor.

The V gene is TRBV7-2, the J gene TRBJ2-3, with 8 bases lining up with TRBD2. CDR1 and CDR2 (germline): SGHTA, FQGNSA. J was trimmed by 1 base and V by 1 base; bases with no gene match: 10. This CDR3 is 18 amino acids long. For the CDR3, the DNA is TGTGCCAGCAGCTTAGTCGGGCGGGGGGCCAGGGGCACAGATACGCAGTATTTT. Encoded protein: CASSLVGRGARGTDTQYF.

The rearrangement joins TRBV6-5 to TRBJ2-7; D may be TRBD1 (6 bases). The CDR3 is made up of 12 amino acids. Germline V lookup: CDR1 MNHEY, CDR2 SVGAGI. Trimming took off 10 bases at V and 4 bases at J, with 14 bases between the two ends. The CDR3 DNA follows: TGTGCCATCCGAGGGGGACCTTACGAGCAGTACTTC. Translated: CAIRGGPYEQYF.

This clonotype was recorded at least ten times. The V and J genes are TRBV29-1 and TRBJ1-5; D is ambiguous. This CDR3 contains 15 residues. The V gene's germline CDR1 is SQVTM and CDR2 ANQGSEA. Trimming cost V 5 bases and J 1 base, with 15 bases left between them. The CDR3 is CSVRVRASSNQPQHF. The CDR3 DNA sequence: TGCAGCGTTAGGGTCCGGGCCAGCAGCAATCAGCCCCAGCATTTT.

The chain uses TRBV15 and TRBJ2-3, with 9 bases lining up with TRBD2. Trimming at V came to 1 base and at J to 6 bases, leaving 8 bases not matched to a gene. CDR3 length: 16 residues. CDR1 is LNHNV, CDR2 YYDKDF, per germline (reference sequence). In DNA form, the CDR3 reads TGTGCCACCAGCAGAGTAGCGGGGGCGTTGGAGGATACGCAGTATTTT. As protein: CATSRVAGALEDTQYF.

This clonotype was counted between two and nine times. The rearrangement links TRBV12-3 or TRBV12-4 to TRBJ1-1; 7 nucleotides agree with TRBD1. The CDR3 is made up of 12 amino acids. Trimming at V came to 4 bases and at J to 10 bases, leaving 6 bases not matched to a gene. The CDR3 protein is CASSYRGPGAFF. CDR3 bases: TGTGCCAGCAGTTACAGGGGCCCCGGAGCTTTCTTT.

This clonotype has a handful of counts. J is TRBJ1-2 and V is TRBV11-2; 7 bases match TRBD1. The CDR3 covers 15 residues. CDR1 is SGHAT, CDR2 FQNNGV, per germline. Losses at the gene ends were 5 bases for V and 3 bases for J; bases not matched to a gene: 9. The DNA for the CDR3 is TGTGCCAGCAGCGAAACAGGGGTTTATCACTATGGCTACACCTTC. This encodes CASSETGVYHYGYTF.

This clonotype was seen a single time. This chain uses TRBV5-1 with TRBJ2-7; 9 bases line up with TRBD1. CDR3 length equals 15 residues. Looked up from germline, CDR1 is SGHRS and CDR2 is YFSETQ. Trimming took 3 bases from V and 4 from J; bases not matched to a gene: 8. The CDR3: CASSSGQGIWYEQYF. The CDR3 DNA reads TGCGCCAGCAGCTCGGGACAGGGTATTTGGTACGAGCAGTACTTC. The full variable domain, with the rest looked up from reference TRBV5-1 and TRBJ2-7, is KAGVTQTPRYLIKTRGQQVTLSCSPISGHRSVSWYQQTPGQGLQFLFEYFSETQRNKGNFPGRFSGRQFSNSRSEMNVSTLELGDSALYLCASSSGQGIWYEQYFGPGTRLTVT.

J is TRBJ2-5 and V is TRBV4-1; 11 bases map to TRBD2. Germline CDR1 is MGHRA and CDR2 is YSYEKL. With V trimmed by 4 bases and J by 3 bases, 10 bases remained unmatched. This CDR3 has 17 amino acids. Here the CDR3 reads CASSRIGLAGGEETQYF. CDR3 DNA: TGCGCCAGCAGCCGAATAGGACTAGCGGGCGGCGAAGAGACCCAGTACTTC.

This chain connects TRBV29-1 to TRBJ2-1; TRBD2 is a possible D gene (5 bases). V lost 1 base, J lost 7 bases, and 8 bases lay in between. CDR1 is SQVTM, CDR2 ANQGSEA, per germline. The CDR3 consists of 12 residues. The CDR3 reads CSVEGGFNEQFF. The DNA for the CDR3 is TGCAGCGTTGAAGGAGGGTTTAATGAGCAGTTCTTC.

This clonotype came up a few times. The V and J genes are TRBV6-1 and TRBJ1-5; no clear D gene. Deletions cut 8 bases from V and 0 bases from J, with 14 bases between. Germline V gene data show CDR1 as MNHNS and CDR2 as SASEGT. The CDR3 covers 15 residues. The CDR3 DNA reads as TGTGCCAGCCGCCCCCGGCAGTATAGCAATCAGCCCCAGCATTTT. This encodes CASRPRQYSNQPQHF.

This clonotype was counted only a few times. The chain links TRBV6-5 to TRBJ1-2; 7 bases are shared with TRBD1. CDR1 is MNHEY and CDR2 is SVGAGI in the germline V gene. With 2 bases clipped from V and 5 bases from J, the junction kept 2 bases outside the gene matches. The CDR3 loop spans 13 amino acids. The CDR3 DNA sequence: TGTGCCAGCAGTTACCGACAGGGTTATGGCTACACCTTC. It translates to CASSYRQGYGYTF.

This clonotype came up a few times. The chain couples TRBV11-2 to TRBJ1-1; the match to TRBD1 covers 10 bases. This CDR3 region has 15 residues. Losses at the gene ends were 5 bases for V and 1 base for J; bases not matched to a gene: 4. The germline gives CDR1 SGHAT, CDR2 FQNNGV. The CDR3 nucleotides read TGTGCCAGCAGCCCCAGGGACAGGGGGAACACTGAAGCTTTCTTT. Translated, it gives CASSPRDRGNTEAFF. The whole variable domain, remainder taken from reference TRBV11-2 and TRBJ1-1, is EAGVAQSPRYKIIEKRQSVAFWCNPISGHATLYWYQQILGQGPKLLIQFQNNGVVDDSQLPKDRFSAERLKGVDSTLKIQPAKLEDSAVYLCASSPRDRGNTEAFFGQGTRLTVV.

This chain connects TRBV11-1 to TRBJ2-1; D tentatively reads TRBD1 or TRBD2 (5 bases each). Germline V gives CDR1 SGHAT, CDR2 FQDESV (reference sequence). The CDR3 runs 14 residues. V was clipped by 7 bases and J by 0 bases, with 10 bases between them. CDR3 nucleotides: TGTGCCAGCACCGGGGCGAGCTCCTACAATGAGCAGTTCTTC. Translated, it gives CASTGASSYNEQFF.

This clonotype has only a few counts. The CDR3 DNA reads as TGTGCCAGCAGCGGTCGGACGGGGAACTATGGCTACACCTTC. Its translation: CASSGRTGNYGYTF. This sequence joins TRBV7-2 and TRBJ1-2, with D unresolved. Deletions cut 5 bases from V and 2 bases from J, with 12 bases between. The CDR3 contains 14 residues. The V gene's germline CDR1 is SGHTA and CDR2 FQGNSA.

V is TRBV12-3 or TRBV12-4 and J is TRBJ1-1; 7 bases fit TRBD1. CDR3 length equals 14 residues. The V and J ends lost 5 bases and 4 bases, in that order; junction bases with no gene match: 7. DNA for the CDR3: TGTGCCAGCAGTCGCACAGGGGTGACCACTGAAGCTTTCTTT. Encoded protein: CASSRTGVTTEAFF.

The gene calls are TRBV15 and TRBJ1-4; 7 bases line up with TRBD1. With 4 bases clipped from V and 8 bases from J, the junction kept 10 bases outside the gene matches. CDR1 is LNHNV, CDR2 YYDKDF, per germline (reference sequence). The CDR3 is made up of 15 amino acids. The CDR3 sequence: CATSTEPRDSEKLFF. The CDR3 DNA reads as TGTGCCACCAGCACCGAACCTAGGGACAGCGAAAAACTGTTTTTT.

J is TRBJ1-1 and V is TRBV29-1; TRBD1 is a possible D gene (5 bases). Per germline, CDR1 SQVTM and CDR2 ANQGSEA. V was trimmed by 4 bases and J by 0 bases, leaving 9 bases between them. CDR3 length equals 13 residues. CDR3 sequence: CSVAPGLNTEAFF. CDR3 coding DNA: TGCAGCGTTGCGCCGGGACTGAACACTGAAGCTTTCTTT. The full variable domain, in which reference TRBV29-1 and TRBJ1-1 provide the parts outside the CDR3, is SAVISQKPSRDICQRGTSLTIQCQVDSQVTMMFWYRQQPGQSLTLIATANQGSEATYESGFVIDKFPISRPNLTFSTLTVSNMSPEDSSIYLCSVAPGLNTEAFFGQGTRLTVV.

The chain recombines TRBV7-2 with TRBJ2-3; the match to TRBD1 covers 7 bases. Germline values: CDR1 SGHTA, CDR2 FQGNSA. With 6 bases clipped from V and 6 bases from J, the junction kept 6 bases outside the gene matches. This CDR3 comprises 13 residues. The CDR3 nucleotides read TGTGCCAGCAGTCGCGACAGGGCCGATACGCAGTATTTT. Protein product: CASSRDRADTQYF.

The table lists this clonotype with a few counts. The J gene is TRBJ2-3, the V gene TRBV20-1, with TRBD1 matching 8 bases. CDR1 is DFQATT and CDR2 is SNEGSKA in the germline V gene (reference sequence). The junction had 6 bases not matched to a gene; V was cut back by 3 bases and J by 4 bases. This CDR3 spans 14 amino acids. CDR3 loop: CSASPGQVSDTQYF. CDR3 DNA: TGCAGTGCTAGCCCGGGACAGGTCTCAGATACGCAGTATTTT.

V and J are TRBV29-1 and TRBJ1-2, with D unresolved. CDR1 is SQVTM and CDR2 is ANQGSEA in the germline V gene. Trimming took off 8 bases at V and 7 bases at J, with 17 bases between the two ends. The CDR3 loop spans 12 amino acids. This CDR3 is CSFEGRSGGYTF. DNA for the CDR3: TGCAGCTTCGAGGGCAGATCCGGTGGCTACACCTTC.

The chain is built from TRBV5-1 and TRBJ1-2; D is undetermined. The CDR3 length is 15 residues. V was clipped by 0 bases and J by 4 bases, with 13 bases between them. CDR1 and CDR2 (germline): SGHRS, YFSETQ. For the CDR3, the DNA is TGCGCCAGCAGCTTGGGGAATTCAGCCCCCTATGGCTACACCTTC. Translated, it gives CASSLGNSAPYGYTF.

This clonotype was observed a few times. The rearrangement links TRBV28 to TRBJ2-1, with TRBD2 matching over 11 bases. Germline CDR1 MDHEN, CDR2 SYDVKM. CDR3 length equals 14 residues. V lost 2 bases to trimming and J lost 9 bases; unmatched junction nucleotides: 3. The CDR3 DNA follows: TGTGCCAGCAGTTTACATAGCGGGGGGGCTGAGCAGTTCTTC. This sequence encodes CASSLHSGGAEQFF.

The V and J genes are TRBV5-6 and TRBJ2-1, with D uncertain. The CDR3 runs to 15 residues. Germline-derived CDR1 and CDR2 are SGHDT and YYEEEE. Trimming took 0 bases from V and 3 from J, leaving 10 bases between them. The CDR3 sequence: CASSLDRLLYNEQFF. CDR3 sequence (DNA): TGTGCCAGCAGCTTGGATAGACTCCTCTACAATGAGCAGTTCTTC.

The CDR3 DNA reads as TGTGCCAGCAGCTTCTGGGCAGGCTCAGGACGGTCCTACGAGCAGTACTTC. Its translation is CASSFWAGSGRSYEQYF. The chain employs TRBV5-6 and TRBJ2-7; no reliable D call. Trimming pared 2 bases from V and 1 base from J, leaving 19 bases between. The CDR3 is 17 residues long. The V gene's germline CDR1 is SGHDT and CDR2 YYEEEE.

This clonotype was found many times. V and J are TRBV12-3 or TRBV12-4 and TRBJ1-2, with D perhaps matching TRBD1 (5 bases). The CDR3 sequence is 15 residues long. Trimming took off 3 bases at V and 6 bases at J, with 17 bases between the two ends. CDR3 sequence: CASSFFNGGKHGYTF. In DNA form, the CDR3 reads TGTGCCAGCAGTTTCTTCAATGGGGGGAAGCATGGCTACACCTTC.